Many counts were recorded for the clone carrying this T cell receptor beta chain. Antigen: not known. V gave up 3 bases and J gave up 1 base; unmatched junction bases: 10. The CDR3 loop spans 17 amino acids. The V gene's germline CDR1 is SGHRS and CDR2 YFSETQ. The data originate from a study of CD8+CD57+ T cells in acquired aplastic anemia. Background on the study: The average for DNA from sorted CD4+ and CD8+ cells was 3 to 4 ug. Study-wide points: In CD8+ cells, Simpson's diversity showed no significant difference between patients and controls.

Researchers used genomic DNA as the template to profile TCR beta VDJ and CDR3. One entry per CDR3 protein, called by TCRdb with MiXCR from the reads. The table lists approximately 300,000 distinct CDR3 sequences, 56% of them singletons. Only patients with CD8+CD57+ cell expansion on flow cytometry were chosen for sequencing. Therapy had not been given to patients before blood sampling. Sequenced input: sorted CD4+, CD8+, or CD8+CD57+ T cells (not recorded which) from PBMCs. This clonotype was sampled from a human donor with aplastic anemia. The V and J genes are TRBV5-1 and TRBJ2-3; 8 bases line up with TRBD2. The CDR3 DNA is TGCGCCAGCAGCTCCTCGGGGGGGCAGTTAGGCACAGATACGCAGTATTTT. Residues: CASSSSGGQLGTDTQYF.